Included here is one T cell receptor (beta chain) sequence, with context. As yet, its antigen is unknown. Treatment denoted: 15 to 20 received Ad26.COV2.S at low or high dose, single or two shots; roughly 5 received placebo; per-sample allocation not given. Samples came from day 63 after the first vaccine or placebo injection. An adult donor aged 18-55 years was enrolled in Boston. Measured with immunoSEQ multiplex PCR; TCRdb has only the in-frame clones, and not every one. The table lists hundreds of thousands of clones, 80% to 90% of them singletons. These data originate in a study of Ad26.COV2.S vaccination and SARS-CoV-2 variants. Overall study context: The study gave Ad26.COV2.S intramuscularly, once or twice 56 days apart.

Findings and limits, study-wide: Placebo recipients showed lower spike-specific TCR breadth than vaccinees.

The sequencing here drew on peripheral blood, taken in a trial of Ad26.COV2.S vaccine versus placebo. The TCR comes from a person aged 18-65 years who received the Ad26.COV2.S COVID-19 vaccine or a placebo.

The CDR3 DNA is TGTGCCAGCAGCCCCTCGACAGGGTTGCTCGGGGGCTACACCTTC. Amino acids: CASSPSTGLLGGYTF. The chain is built from TRBV7-9 and TRBJ1-2; 7 bases align to TRBD1. With 5 bases clipped from V and 8 bases from J, the junction kept 14 bases outside the gene matches. The germline CDR1 and CDR2 sequences are SEHNR and FQNEAQ (reference sequence). The CDR3 is made up of 15 amino acids.